The clone carrying this TCR beta chain was counted a few times. J gave up 8 bases and V 4 bases, and 13 bases lay outside the gene matches. This CDR3 is built from 16 residues. Germline CDR1 reads SGHRS; CDR2 reads YFSETQ. The record originates from a study of blood T cell repertoires in COVID-19. The repertoire was sequenced with immunoSEQ multiplex PCR; TCRdb's copy has only in-frame clones and lacks some. The sample holds just over 95,000 clones, about 86% seen once. The clonotype was recovered from a human donor in a cohort sampled during active COVID-19. This chain uses TRBV5-1 with TRBJ2-1; 9 nucleotides align to TRBD2. Sequenced material: peripheral blood. Written as DNA, the CDR3 is TGCGCCAGCAGCCTTTCTCTAGCGGGAATCTTGGATGAGCAGTTCTTC. Encoded protein: CASSLSLAGILDEQFF.